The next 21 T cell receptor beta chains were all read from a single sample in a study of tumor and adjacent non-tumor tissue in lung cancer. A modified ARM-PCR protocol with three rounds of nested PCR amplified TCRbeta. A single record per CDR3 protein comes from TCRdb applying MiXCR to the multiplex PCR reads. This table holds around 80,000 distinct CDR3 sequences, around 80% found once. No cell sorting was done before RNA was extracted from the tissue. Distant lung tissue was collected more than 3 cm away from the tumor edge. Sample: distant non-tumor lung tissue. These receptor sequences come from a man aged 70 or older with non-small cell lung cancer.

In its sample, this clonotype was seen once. DNA of the CDR3: TGTGCCTACAGTCCGCTAACTAGCGGCAAAAACAATGAGCAGTTCTTC. This gives the protein CAYSPLTSGKNNEQFF. The chain employs TRBV11-1 and TRBJ2-1; the match to TRBD2 covers 8 bases. The CDR3 length is 16 residues. The ends lost 11 bases at V and 5 bases at J; junction bases unmatched: 17. Germline loops: CDR1 SGHAT, CDR2 FQDESV (reference sequence).

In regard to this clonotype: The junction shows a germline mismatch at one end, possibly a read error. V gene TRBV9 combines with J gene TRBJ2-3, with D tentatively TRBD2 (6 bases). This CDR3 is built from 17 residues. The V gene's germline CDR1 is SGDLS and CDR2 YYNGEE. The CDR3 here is CTSSVAPTRGSTDTQYF. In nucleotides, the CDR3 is TGTACCAGCAGCGTAGCCCCTACTCGGGGGAGCACAGATACGCAGTACTTT.

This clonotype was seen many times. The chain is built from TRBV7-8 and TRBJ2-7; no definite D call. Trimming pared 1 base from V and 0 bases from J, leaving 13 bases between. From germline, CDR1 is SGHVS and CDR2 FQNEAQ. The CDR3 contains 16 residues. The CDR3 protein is CASSLVLAISSYEQYF. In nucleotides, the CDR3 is TGTGCCAGCAGCTTAGTCCTGGCCATCAGCTCCTACGAGCAGTACTTC.

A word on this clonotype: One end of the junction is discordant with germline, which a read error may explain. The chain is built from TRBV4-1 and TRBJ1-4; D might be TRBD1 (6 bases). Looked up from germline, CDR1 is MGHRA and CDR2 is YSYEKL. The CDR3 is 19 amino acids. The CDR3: CASSPRSSGELSTNEKLFF. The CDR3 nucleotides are TGCGCCAGCAGCCCCCGGTCGTCAGGGGAACTTTCAACTAATGAAAAATTGTTTTTT.

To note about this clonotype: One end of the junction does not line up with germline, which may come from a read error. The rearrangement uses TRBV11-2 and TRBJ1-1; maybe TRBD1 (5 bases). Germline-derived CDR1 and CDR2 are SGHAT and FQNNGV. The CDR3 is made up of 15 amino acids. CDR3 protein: CAGSPPNVGGNEAFF. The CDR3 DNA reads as TGTGCCGGCAGCCCCCCCAACGTTGGGGGAAATGAAGCTTTCTTT.

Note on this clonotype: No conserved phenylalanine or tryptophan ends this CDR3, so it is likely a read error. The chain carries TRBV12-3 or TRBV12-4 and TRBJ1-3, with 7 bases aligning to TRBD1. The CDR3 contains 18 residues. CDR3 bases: TGTGCCAGCAGTCGTCCCGCGACAGGGATCGGCTCTGGAAACGCCATATATTCT. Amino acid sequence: CASSRPATGIGSGNAIYS.

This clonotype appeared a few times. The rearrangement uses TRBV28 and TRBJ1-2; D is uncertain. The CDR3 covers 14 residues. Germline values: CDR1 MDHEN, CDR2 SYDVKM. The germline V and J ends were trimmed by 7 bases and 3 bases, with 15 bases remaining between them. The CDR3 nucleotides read TGTGCCAGCAACAAAAATTCAGGTTACTATGGCTACACCTTC. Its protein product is CASNKNSGYYGYTF.

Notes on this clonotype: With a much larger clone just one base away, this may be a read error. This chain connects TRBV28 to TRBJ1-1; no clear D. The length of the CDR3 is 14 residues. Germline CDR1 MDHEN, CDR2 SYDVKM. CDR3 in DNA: TGTGTCAGCAGTTCAATCGGCCGGGGCACTGAAGCTTTCTTT. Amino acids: CVSSSIGRGTEAFF.

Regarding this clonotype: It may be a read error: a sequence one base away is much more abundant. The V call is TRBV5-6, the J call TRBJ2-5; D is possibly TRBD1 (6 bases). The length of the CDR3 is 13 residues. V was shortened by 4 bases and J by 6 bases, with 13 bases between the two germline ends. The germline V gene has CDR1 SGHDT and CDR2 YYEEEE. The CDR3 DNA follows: TGTGCCAGCAGCGACACGGGACACCAGACCCAGTACTTC. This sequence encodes CASSDTGHQTQYF.

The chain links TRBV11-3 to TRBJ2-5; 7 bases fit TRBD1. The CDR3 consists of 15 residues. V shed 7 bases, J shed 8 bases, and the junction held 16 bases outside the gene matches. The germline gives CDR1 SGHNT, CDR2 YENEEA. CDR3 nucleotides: TGTGCCAGCAACCAAGGACAGGAGTCACACGTAACCCAGTACTTC. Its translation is CASNQGQESHVTQYF.

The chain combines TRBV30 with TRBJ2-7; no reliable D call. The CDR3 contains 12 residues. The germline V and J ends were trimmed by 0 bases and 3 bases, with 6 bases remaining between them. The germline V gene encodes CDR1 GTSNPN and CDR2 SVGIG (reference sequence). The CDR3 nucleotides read TGTGCCTGGAGTGTACTGATCTACGAGCAGTACTTC. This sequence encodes CAWSVLIYEQYF.

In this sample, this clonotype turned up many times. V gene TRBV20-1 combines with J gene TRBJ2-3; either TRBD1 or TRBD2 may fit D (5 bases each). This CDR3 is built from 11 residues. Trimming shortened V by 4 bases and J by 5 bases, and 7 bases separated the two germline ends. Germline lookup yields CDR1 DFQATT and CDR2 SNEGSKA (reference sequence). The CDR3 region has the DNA TGCAGTGCTACAGGGAGAGATACGCAGTATTTT. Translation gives CSATGRDTQYF.

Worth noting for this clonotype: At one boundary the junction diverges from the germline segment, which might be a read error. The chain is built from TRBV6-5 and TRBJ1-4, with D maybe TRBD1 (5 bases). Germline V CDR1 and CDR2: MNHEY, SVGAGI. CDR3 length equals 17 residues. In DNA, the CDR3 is TGTGCCAGCAGCCTACTCGGGAGGGGAAGGCTTAATAAGAAACAGTTTTTT. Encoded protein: CASSLLGRGRLNKKQFF.

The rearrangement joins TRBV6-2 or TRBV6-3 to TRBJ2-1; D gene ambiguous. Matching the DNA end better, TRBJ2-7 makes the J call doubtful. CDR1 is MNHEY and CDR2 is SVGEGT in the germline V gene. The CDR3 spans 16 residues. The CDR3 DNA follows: TGTGCCAGCAGTCCAAAAGTTAGGAATTCATGGAATGAGCAGTACTTC. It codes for CASSPKVRNSWNEQYF.

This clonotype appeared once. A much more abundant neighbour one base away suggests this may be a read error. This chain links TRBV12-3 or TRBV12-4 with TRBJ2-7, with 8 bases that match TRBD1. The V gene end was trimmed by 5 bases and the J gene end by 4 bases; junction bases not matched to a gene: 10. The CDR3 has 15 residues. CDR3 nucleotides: TGTGCCAGCAGTGTACATGGCCGACAGGGGTACGAGCAGTACTTC. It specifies CASSVHGRQGYEQYF.

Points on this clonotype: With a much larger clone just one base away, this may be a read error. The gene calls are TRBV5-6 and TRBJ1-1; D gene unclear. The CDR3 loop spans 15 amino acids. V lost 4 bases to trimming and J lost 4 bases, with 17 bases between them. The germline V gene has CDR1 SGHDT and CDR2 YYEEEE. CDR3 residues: CASSPLRRLTTEAFF. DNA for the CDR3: TGTGCCAGCAGCCCGTTACGACGTTTGACCACTGAAGCTTTCTTT.

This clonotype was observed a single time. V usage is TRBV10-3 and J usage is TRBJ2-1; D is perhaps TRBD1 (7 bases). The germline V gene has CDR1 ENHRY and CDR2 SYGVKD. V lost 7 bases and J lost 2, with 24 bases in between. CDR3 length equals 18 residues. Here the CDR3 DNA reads TGTGCCATCACTTCCAATTCCTCGCAGGGGGGAACCTACAATGAGCAGTTCTTC. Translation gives CAITSNSSQGGTYNEQFF.

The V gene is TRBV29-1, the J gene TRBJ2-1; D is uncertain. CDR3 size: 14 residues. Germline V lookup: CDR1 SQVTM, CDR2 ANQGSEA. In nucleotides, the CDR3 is TGCTACGTTGAAAGTGTCCCGGTGGGATATGAGCAGTTCTTC. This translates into CYVESVPVGYEQFF.

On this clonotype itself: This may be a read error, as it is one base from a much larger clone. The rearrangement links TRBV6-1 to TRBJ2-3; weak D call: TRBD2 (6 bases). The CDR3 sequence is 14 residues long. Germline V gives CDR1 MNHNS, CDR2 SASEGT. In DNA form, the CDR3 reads TGTGTCACCAACTTCGGGGGATACACAGATACGCAGTATTTT. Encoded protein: CVTNFGGYTDTQYF.

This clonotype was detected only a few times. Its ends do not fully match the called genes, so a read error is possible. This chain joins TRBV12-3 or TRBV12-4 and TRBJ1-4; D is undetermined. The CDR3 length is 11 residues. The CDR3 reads CVSSTREKVFF. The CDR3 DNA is TGTGTCAGCAGTACACGGGAAAAAGTGTTTTTT.

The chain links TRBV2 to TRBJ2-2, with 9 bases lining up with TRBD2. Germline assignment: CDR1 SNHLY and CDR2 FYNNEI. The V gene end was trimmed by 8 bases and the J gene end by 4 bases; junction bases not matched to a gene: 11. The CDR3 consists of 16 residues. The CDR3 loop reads CASSIGTSRGTGELFF. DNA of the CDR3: TGTGCCAGCTCGATAGGGACTAGCCGGGGCACCGGGGAGCTGTTTTTT.